The T cell receptor beta chain under discussion was sequenced for a study of blood T cell repertoires in COVID-19. Study context: Nucleic acid was either cDNA or gDNA, and it came from T cells, B-cell-depleted T cells, or PBMCs.

Only in-frame clones appear in the TCRdb table, and some are missing; sequencing was by immunoSEQ multiplex PCR. The table includes 110,000 to 150,000 clones, roughly three quarters detected once. CDR1 and CDR2 from the germline V gene are MNHEY and SVGAGI. The CDR3 has 12 amino acids. V lost 6 bases and J lost 3; bases outside the gene matches: 0. The receptor's source is a man between 60 and 75 years old with acute or convalescent COVID-19. Sample: peripheral blood. This chain links TRBV6-5 with TRBJ1-1; 8 positions match TRBD1. CDR3 coding DNA: TGTGCCAGCAGGGACAGGGACACTGAAGCTTTCTTT. It encodes CASRDRDTEAFF.